The source of this T cell receptor beta chain is a study of T cells in localized non-small cell lung cancer (dated by TCRdb to about 2020). Broadly, across the study: The study analyzed T cell repertoires of around 250 early-stage NSCLC patients, comparing tumors and uninvolved tumor-adjacent lungs. The cohort comprised around 250 treatment-naïve NSCLC patients with resected, localized lung tumors. NSCLC patients had a mean age of around 66 years, and fewer than 150 were male and 107 female. Broader findings and caveats from the paper: A median of approximately 50 of the top 100 tumor clones turned up in the paired uninvolved adjacent lung, and some 28 of those clones also ranked among the top 100 of that same adjacent lung. Longer overall survival was associated with higher blood T cell density, whereas shorter survival was associated with higher adjacent-lung clonality. Uninvolved tumor-adjacent lung showed the highest T cell clonality, higher than tumor, which suggests more focused antigenic responses in the uninvolved tumor-adjacent lung. Because the study design was exploratory, TCR variables were selected using unadjusted p-values without false-discovery rate correction. Multi-region tumor sequencing was not performed, so intratumor heterogeneity could not be excluded.

Remarks on this clone: Its antigen is unknown. No clone much larger than this one lies a single base away; base qualities are absent.

At diagnosis, tumor, uninvolved tumor-adjacent lung and peripheral blood were collected and then preserved as a mix of FFPE and fresh-frozen material. Blood samples were analyzed as peripheral blood mononuclear cells for TCR repertoire profiling. Based on the germline V gene, the CDR1 and CDR2 sequences are SGDLS and YYNGEE. V is clipped by 4 bases and J by 5 bases, and the sequence between their germline boundaries is 15 bases long. The CDR3 runs 14 residues from the cysteine to the phenylalanine. Left in the record is the CDR3 DNA by itself, 42 bases read in frame from the first base. TCR beta CDR3 regions were sequenced from DNA using the immunoSEQ Assay. In the source study's methods: To compute T cell density, TCR beta template counts were normalized to usable DNA, which was estimated by amplifying housekeeping genes. Using the preseqR package, richness was estimated by extrapolating to 120,000 templates for tissue samples and 400,000 templates for PBMC samples. Clonality was taken to be one minus Pielou's evenness. Differential abundance testing on productive amino-acid clonotypes, with a minimum total count of 5 and an alpha of 0.1, was used to identify tissue-enriched TCRs. The Jaccard Index and the Morisita Overlap Index were used to measure how much the repertoires overlapped between compartments. GLIPH grouped TCR beta CDR3s together with public tetramer-defined viral CDR3s, and a viral motif had to include at least three viral sequences and also show V-gene enrichment. TCRdb obtained this table from immuneACCESS and retained in-frame rearrangements with V and J assigned. These tables miss some clones; where compared with another copy, unresolved V genes account for less than half of the shortfall, and the remainder is unexplained. From that table come the V and J calls and clone size; the DNA was used to work out D and trimming. The sample profile shows about 79,000 clones; 88% of them were found once. Clones ranked in the top ten supply around a fifth of the sample.

The sequence was collected from a woman aged 40 to 75 with stage I squamous cell lung carcinoma. The chain is encoded by TRBV9 joined to TRBJ1-1; the D region possibly corresponds to TRBD1 (5 bases align). The source was peripheral blood, collected before any cancer treatment. The CDR3 region: CASSTGTWRTEAFF. Read as DNA, the sequence is TGTGCCAGCAGCACCGGGACCTGGAGAACTGAAGCTTTCTTT.